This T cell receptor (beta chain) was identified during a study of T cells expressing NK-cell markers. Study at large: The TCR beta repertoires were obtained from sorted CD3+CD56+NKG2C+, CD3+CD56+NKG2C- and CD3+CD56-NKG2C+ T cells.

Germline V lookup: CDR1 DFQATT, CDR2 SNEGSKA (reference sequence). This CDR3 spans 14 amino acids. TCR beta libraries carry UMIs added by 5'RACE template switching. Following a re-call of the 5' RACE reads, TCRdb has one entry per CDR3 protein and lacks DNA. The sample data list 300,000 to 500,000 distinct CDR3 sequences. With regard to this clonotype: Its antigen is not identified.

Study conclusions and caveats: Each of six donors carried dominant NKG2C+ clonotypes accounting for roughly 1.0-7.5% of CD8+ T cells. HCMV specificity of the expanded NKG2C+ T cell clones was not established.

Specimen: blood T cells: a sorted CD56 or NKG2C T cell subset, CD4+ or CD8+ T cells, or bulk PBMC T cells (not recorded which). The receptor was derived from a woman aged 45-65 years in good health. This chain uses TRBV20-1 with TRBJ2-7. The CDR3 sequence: CSARDMGLLNEQYF.